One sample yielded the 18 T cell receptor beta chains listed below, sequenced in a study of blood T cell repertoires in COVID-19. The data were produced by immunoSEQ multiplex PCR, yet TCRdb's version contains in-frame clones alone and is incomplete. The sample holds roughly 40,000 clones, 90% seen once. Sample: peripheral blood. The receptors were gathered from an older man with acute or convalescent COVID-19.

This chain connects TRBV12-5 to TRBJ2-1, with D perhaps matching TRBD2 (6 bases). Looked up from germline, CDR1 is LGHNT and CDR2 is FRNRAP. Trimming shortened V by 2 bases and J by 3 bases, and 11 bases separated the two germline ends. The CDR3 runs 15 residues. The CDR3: CASGLSSGIYNEQFF. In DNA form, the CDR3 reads TGTGCTAGTGGTTTGAGTAGCGGAATCTACAATGAGCAGTTCTTC. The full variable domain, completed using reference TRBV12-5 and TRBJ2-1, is DARVTQTPRHKVTEMGQEVTMRCQPILGHNTVFWYRQTMMQGLELLAYFRNRAPLDDSGMPKDRFSAEMPDATLATLKIQPSEPRDSAVYFCASGLSSGIYNEQFFGPGTRLTVL.

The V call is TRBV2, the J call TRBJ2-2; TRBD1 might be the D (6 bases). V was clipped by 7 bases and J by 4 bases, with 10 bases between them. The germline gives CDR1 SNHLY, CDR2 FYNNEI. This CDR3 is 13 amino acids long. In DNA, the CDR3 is TGTGCCAGCACCGGACAGAGCACCGGGGAGCTGTTTTTT. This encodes CASTGQSTGELFF.

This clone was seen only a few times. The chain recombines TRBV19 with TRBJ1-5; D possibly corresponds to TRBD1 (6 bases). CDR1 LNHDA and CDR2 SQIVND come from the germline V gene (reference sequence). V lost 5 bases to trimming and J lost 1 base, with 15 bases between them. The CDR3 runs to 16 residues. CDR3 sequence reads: CASSPMTGSSNQPQHF. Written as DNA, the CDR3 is TGTGCCAGTAGTCCGATGACAGGTTCCAGCAATCAGCCCCAGCATTTT.

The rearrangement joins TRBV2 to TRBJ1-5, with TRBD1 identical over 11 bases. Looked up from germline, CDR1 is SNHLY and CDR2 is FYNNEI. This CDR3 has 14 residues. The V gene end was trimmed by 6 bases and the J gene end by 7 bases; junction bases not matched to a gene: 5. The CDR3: CASSGQGARQPQHF. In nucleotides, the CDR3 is TGTGCCAGCAGCGGACAGGGGGCAAGGCAGCCCCAGCATTTT.

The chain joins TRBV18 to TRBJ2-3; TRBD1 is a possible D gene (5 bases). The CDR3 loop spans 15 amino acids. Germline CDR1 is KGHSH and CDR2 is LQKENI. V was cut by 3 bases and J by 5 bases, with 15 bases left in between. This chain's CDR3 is CASSPRTGFEDTQYF. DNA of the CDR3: TGTGCCAGCTCACCGAGAACAGGTTTTGAAGATACGCAGTATTTT.

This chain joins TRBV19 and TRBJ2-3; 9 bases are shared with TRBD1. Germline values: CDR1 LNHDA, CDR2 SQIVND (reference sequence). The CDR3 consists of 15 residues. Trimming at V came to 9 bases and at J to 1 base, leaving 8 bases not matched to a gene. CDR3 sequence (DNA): TGTGCCAGATCACCGGGACAGGGAGGCACAGATACGCAGTATTTT. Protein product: CARSPGQGGTDTQYF. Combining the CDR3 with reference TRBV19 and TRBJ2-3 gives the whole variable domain DGGITQSPKYLFRKEGQNVTLSCEQNLNHDAMYWYRQDPGQGLRLIYYSQIVNDFQKGDIAEGYSVSREKKESFPLTVTSAQKNPTAFYLCARSPGQGGTDTQYFGPGTRLTVL.

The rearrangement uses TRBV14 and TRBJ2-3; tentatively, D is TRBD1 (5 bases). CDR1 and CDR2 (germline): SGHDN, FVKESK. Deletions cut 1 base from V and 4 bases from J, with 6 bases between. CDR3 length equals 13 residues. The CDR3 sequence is CASSQGGPDTQYF. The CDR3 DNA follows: TGTGCCAGCAGCCAAGGGGGCCCAGATACGCAGTATTTT.

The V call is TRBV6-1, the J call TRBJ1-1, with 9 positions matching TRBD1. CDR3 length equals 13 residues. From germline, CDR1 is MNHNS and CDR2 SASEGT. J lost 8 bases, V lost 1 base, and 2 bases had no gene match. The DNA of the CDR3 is TGTGCCAGCAGTGAAGACAGGGGGCCCGAAGCTTTCTTT. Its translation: CASSEDRGPEAFF.

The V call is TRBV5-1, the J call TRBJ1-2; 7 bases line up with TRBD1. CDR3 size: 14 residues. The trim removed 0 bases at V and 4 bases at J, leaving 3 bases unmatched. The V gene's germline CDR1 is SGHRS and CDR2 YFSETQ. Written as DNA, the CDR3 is TGCGCCAGCAGCTTGGGGGACAGCGGCTATGGCTACACCTTC. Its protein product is CASSLGDSGYGYTF.

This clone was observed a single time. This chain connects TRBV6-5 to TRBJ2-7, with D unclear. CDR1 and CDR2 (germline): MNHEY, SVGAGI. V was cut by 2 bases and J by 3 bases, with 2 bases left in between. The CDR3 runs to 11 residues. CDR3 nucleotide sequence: TGTGCCAGCAGTTACCTCTACGAGCAGTACTTC. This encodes CASSYLYEQYF.

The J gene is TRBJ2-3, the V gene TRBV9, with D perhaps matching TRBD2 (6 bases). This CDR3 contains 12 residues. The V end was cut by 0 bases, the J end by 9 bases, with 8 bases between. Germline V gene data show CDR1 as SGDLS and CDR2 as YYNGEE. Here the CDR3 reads CASSVERGTQYF. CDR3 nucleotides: TGTGCCAGCAGCGTAGAACGGGGGACGCAGTATTTT.

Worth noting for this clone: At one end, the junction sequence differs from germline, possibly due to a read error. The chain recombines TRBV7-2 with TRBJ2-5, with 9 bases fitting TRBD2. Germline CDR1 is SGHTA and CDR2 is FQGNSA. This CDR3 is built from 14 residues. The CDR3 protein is CASNLEREEETQYF. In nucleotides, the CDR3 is TGTGCCAGCAACTTAGAGCGGGAGGAAGAGACCCAGTACTTC. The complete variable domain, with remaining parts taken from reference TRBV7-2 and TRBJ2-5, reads GAGVSQSPSNKVTEKGKDVELRCDPISGHTALYWYRQSLGQGLEFLIYFQGNSAPDKSGLPSDRFSAERTGGSVSTLTIQRTQQEDSAVYLCASNLEREEETQYFGPGTRLLVL.

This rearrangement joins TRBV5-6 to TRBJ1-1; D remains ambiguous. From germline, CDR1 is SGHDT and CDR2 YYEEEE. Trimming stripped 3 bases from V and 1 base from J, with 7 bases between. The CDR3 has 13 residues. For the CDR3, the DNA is TGTGCCAGCAGCTCGACGGGGAACACTGAAGCTTTCTTT. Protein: CASSSTGNTEAFF.

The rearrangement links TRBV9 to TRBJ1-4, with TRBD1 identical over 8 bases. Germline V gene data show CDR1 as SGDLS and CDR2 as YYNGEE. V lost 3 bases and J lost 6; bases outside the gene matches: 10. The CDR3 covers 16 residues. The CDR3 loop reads CASSDVVGQGDEKLFF. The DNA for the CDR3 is TGTGCCAGCAGCGATGTTGTAGGACAGGGAGATGAAAAACTGTTTTTT. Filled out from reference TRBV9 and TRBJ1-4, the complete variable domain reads DSGVTQTPKHLITATGQRVTLRCSPRSGDLSVYWYQQSLDQGLQFLIQYYNGEERAKGNILERFSAQQFPDLHSELNLSSLELGDSALYFCASSDVVGQGDEKLFFGSGTQLSVL.

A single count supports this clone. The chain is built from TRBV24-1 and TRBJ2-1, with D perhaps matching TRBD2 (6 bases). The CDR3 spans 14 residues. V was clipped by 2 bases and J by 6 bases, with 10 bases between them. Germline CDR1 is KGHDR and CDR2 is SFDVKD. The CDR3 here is CATSDSLTSNEQFF. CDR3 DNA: TGTGCCACCAGTGATTCCCTGACTAGCAATGAGCAGTTCTTC.

Here the CDR3 DNA reads TGTGCCAGCAGCCAGTTAAGCGGGAGAACCGGGGAGCTGTTTTTT. Residues: CASSQLSGRTGELFF. The rearrangement joins TRBV3-1 (or the pseudogene TRBV3-2) to TRBJ2-2; 8 bases are a match to TRBD2. Unmatched junction bases numbered 5, after V lost 3 bases and J lost 5 bases. The CDR3 extends over 15 amino acids. Germline V gene data show CDR1 as LGHDT and CDR2 as YNNKEL (reference sequence).

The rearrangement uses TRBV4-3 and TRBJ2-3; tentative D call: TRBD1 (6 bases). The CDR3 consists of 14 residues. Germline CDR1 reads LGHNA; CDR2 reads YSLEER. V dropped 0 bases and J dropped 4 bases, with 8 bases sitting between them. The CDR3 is CASSQDRGADTQYF. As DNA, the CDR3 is TGCGCCAGCAGCCAAGACAGGGGCGCAGATACGCAGTATTTT.

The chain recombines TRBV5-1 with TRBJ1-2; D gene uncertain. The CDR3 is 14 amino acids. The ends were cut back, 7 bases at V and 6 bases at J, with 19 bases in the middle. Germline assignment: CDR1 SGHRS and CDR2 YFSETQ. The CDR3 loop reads CASALLAGDHGYTF. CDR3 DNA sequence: TGCGCCAGCGCCCTCTTGGCAGGCGACCATGGCTACACCTTC.